Following are 10 T cell receptor beta chains from one sample sequenced in a study of T cell responses to AZD1222 COVID-19 vaccine. Measured with immunoSEQ multiplex PCR; TCRdb has only the in-frame clones, and not every one. The sample has about 140,000 clones; 90% are singletons. The sample in question was peripheral blood, obtained 28 days after the second AZD1222 dose. The receptors here all came from an adult who received the AZD1222 COVID-19 vaccine.

The chain carries TRBV5-4 and TRBJ1-1; 7 nucleotides line up with TRBD1. V was pared by 4 bases and J by 2 bases, with 8 bases of the junction left unmatched. The CDR3 is made up of 15 amino acids. CDR1 is SGHNT, CDR2 YYREEE, per germline (reference sequence). The CDR3 coding sequence is TGTGCCAGCAGCGTAGCCGGGACAGTAAACACTGAAGCTTTCTTT. As protein: CASSVAGTVNTEAFF.

The rearrangement joins TRBV27 to TRBJ1-5; D is possibly TRBD1 (5 bases). This CDR3 has 12 amino acids. Germline V gene lookup returns CDR1 MNHEY and CDR2 SMNVEV (reference sequence). Trimming stripped 5 bases from V and 6 bases from J, with 8 bases between. CDR3 sequence: CASSGGSQPQHF. The CDR3 DNA sequence: TGTGCCAGCAGTGGGGGTAGTCAGCCCCAGCATTTT.

This chain links TRBV18 with TRBJ1-6, with 9 bases matching TRBD1. Germline V gene sequence: CDR1 KGHSH, CDR2 LQKENI. Trimming cost V 6 bases and J 4 bases; bases outside gene matches: 4. The CDR3 sequence is 15 residues long. The CDR3 coding sequence is TGTGCCAGCTCCCCGGGACAGGGATATAATTCACCCCTCCACTTT. Translation gives CASSPGQGYNSPLHF.

This chain connects TRBV30 to TRBJ1-3; D ambiguous. V lost 3 bases, J lost 5 bases, and 5 bases lay in between. The CDR3 extends over 11 amino acids. Germline assignment: CDR1 GTSNPN and CDR2 SVGIG (reference sequence). CDR3 in DNA: TGTGCCTGGAGGCCTAGAAACACCATATATTTT. Its translation is CAWRPRNTIYF.

The J gene is TRBJ1-2, the V gene TRBV6-5; D is ambiguous. Germline loops: CDR1 MNHEY, CDR2 SVGAGI. The CDR3 is made up of 12 amino acids. V gave up 7 bases and J gave up 5 bases, with 11 bases separating them. CDR3 region: CASKGPSYGYTF. As DNA, the CDR3 is TGTGCCAGCAAGGGCCCCAGTTATGGCTACACCTTC.

The CDR3 sequence: CATSRTRTVQETQYF. As DNA, the CDR3 is TGTGCCACCAGTAGAACTCGGACAGTCCAAGAGACCCAGTACTTC. J is TRBJ2-5 and V is TRBV15, with D maybe TRBD1 (6 bases). The CDR3 loop spans 15 amino acids. V was cut by 6 bases and J by 1 base, with 15 bases left in between. Germline CDR1 and CDR2: LNHNV and YYDKDF (reference sequence).

The V call is TRBV5-4, the J call TRBJ2-7, with 11 nucleotides matching TRBD1. The CDR3 sequence is 15 residues long. Trimming took 2 bases from V and 2 from J; bases not matched to a gene: 3. Germline lookup yields CDR1 SGHNT and CDR2 YYREEE (reference sequence). In nucleotides, the CDR3 is TGTGCCAGCAGCTTTCCGGGACAGGGGGCCTACGAGCAGTACTTC. Protein: CASSFPGQGAYEQYF.

V is TRBV29-1 and J is TRBJ2-7; D might be TRBD1 (7 bases). The V end was cut by 7 bases, the J end by 2 bases, with 15 bases between. This CDR3 is 13 amino acids long. CDR1 is SQVTM and CDR2 is ANQGSEA in the germline V gene. DNA for the CDR3: TGCAGCGGGGTGGGGGGACAGCCCTACGAGCAGTACTTC. This gives the protein CSGVGGQPYEQYF.

This chain uses TRBV19 with TRBJ2-1, with D maybe TRBD2 (7 bases). With 6 bases removed from V and 5 bases from J, the gap between germline ends came to 17 bases. The CDR3 is made up of 15 amino acids. Germline CDR1 is LNHDA and CDR2 is SQIVND (reference sequence). Here the CDR3 reads CASSRLGGPDNEQFF. CDR3 nucleotides: TGTGCCAGTAGCCGGTTGGGGGGGCCGGACAATGAGCAGTTCTTC.

This clone has a single count. The rearrangement joins TRBV7-6 to TRBJ2-7; TRBD1 might be the D (5 bases). CDR1 SGHVS and CDR2 FNYEAQ come from the germline V gene. V was trimmed by 1 base and J by 3 bases, leaving 13 bases between them. This CDR3 is 15 amino acids long. CDR3 DNA: TGTGCCAGCAGCTTAGAAACAGGACAACACTACGAGCAGTACTTC. Its protein product is CASSLETGQHYEQYF.